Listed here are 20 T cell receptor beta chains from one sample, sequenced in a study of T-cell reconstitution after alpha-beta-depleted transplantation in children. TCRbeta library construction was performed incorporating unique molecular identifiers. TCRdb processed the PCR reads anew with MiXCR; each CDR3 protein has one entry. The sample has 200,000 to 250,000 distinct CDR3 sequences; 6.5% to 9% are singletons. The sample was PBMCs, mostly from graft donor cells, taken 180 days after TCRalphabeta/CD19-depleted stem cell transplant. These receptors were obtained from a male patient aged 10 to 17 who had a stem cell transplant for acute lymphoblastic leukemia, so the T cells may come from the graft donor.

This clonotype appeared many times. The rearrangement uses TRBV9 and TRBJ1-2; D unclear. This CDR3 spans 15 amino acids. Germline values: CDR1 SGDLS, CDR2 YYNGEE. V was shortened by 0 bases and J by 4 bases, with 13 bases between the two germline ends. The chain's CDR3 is CASSVVADTLYGYTF. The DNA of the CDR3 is TGTGCCAGCAGCGTAGTCGCAGACACCCTCTATGGCTACACCTTC. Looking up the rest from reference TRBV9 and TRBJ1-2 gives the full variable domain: DSGVTQTPKHLITATGQRVTLRCSPRSGDLSVYWYQQSLDQGLQFLIQYYNGEERAKGNILERFSAQQFPDLHSELNLSSLELGDSALYFCASSVVADTLYGYTFGSGTRLTVV.

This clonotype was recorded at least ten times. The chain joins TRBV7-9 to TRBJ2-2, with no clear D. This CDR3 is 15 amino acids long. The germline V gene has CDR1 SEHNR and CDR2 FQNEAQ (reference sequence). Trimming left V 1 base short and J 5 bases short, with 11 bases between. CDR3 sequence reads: CASSLGEGRTGELFF. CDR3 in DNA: TGTGCCAGCAGCTTAGGAGAAGGAAGAACCGGGGAGCTGTTTTTT.

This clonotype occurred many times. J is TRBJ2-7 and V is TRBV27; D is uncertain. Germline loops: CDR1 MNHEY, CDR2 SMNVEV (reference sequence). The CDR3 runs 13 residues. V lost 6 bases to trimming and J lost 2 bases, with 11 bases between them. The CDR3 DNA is TGTGCCAGCAGCCGACGTTCTACCTACGAGCAGTACTTC. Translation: CASSRRSTYEQYF.

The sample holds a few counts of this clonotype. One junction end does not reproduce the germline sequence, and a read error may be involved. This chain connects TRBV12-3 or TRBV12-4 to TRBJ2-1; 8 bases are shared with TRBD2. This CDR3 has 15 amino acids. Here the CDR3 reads CSSSFLLAGHNEQFF. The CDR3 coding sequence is TGTTCCAGCAGTTTTCTTTTAGCGGGGCACAATGAGCAGTTCTTC.

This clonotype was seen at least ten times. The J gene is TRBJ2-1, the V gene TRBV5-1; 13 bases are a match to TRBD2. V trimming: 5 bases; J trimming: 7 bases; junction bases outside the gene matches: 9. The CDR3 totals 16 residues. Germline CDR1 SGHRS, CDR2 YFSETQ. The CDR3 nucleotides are TGCGCCAGCAGTCGGACTAGCGGGAGTAGTACGAATGAGCAGTTCTTC. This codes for CASSRTSGSSTNEQFF.

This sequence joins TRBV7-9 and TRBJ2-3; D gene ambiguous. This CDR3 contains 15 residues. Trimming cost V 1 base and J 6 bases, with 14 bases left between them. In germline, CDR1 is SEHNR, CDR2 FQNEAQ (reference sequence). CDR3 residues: CASSLGRPGWDTQYF. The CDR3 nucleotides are TGTGCCAGCAGCTTAGGTCGGCCGGGCTGGGATACGCAGTATTTT.

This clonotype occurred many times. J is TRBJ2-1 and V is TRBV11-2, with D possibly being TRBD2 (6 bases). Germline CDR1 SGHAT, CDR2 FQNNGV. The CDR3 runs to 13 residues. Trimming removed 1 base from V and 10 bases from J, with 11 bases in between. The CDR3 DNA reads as TGTGCCAGCAGCTTAGGGGACCGGGAGGAGCAGTTCTTC. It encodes CASSLGDREEQFF. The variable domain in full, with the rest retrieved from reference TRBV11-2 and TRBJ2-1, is EAGVAQSPRYKIIEKRQSVAFWCNPISGHATLYWYQQILGQGPKLLIQFQNNGVVDDSQLPKDRFSAERLKGVDSTLKIQPAKLEDSAVYLCASSLGDREEQFFGPGTRLTVL.

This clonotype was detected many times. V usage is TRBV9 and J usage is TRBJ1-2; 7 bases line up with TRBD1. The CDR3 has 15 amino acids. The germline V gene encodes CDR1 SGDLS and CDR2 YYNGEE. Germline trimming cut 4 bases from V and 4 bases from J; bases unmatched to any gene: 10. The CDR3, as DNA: TGTGCCAGCAGCCCCAGACAGGGACTCCTCTATGGCTACACCTTC. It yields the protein CASSPRQGLLYGYTF.

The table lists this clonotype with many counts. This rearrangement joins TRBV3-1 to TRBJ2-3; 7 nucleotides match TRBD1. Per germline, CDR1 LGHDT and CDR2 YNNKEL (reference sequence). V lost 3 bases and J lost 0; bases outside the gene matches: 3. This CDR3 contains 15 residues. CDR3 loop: CASSQRGPSTDTQYF. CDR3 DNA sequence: TGTGCCAGCAGCCAGAGGGGGCCCAGCACAGATACGCAGTATTTT.

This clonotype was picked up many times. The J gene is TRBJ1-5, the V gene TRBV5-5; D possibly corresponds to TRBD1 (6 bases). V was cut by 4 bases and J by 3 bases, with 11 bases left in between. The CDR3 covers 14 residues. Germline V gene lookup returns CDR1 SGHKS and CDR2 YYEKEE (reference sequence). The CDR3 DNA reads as TGTGCCAGCAGCCCCGGGACACACAATCAGCCCCAGCATTTT. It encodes CASSPGTHNQPQHF.

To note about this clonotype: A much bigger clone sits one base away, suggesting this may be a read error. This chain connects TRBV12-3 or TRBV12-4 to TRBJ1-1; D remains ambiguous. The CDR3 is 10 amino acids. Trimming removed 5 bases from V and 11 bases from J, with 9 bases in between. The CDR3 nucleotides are TGTGCCAGCAGTAAAAGGAGCGCTTTCTTT. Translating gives CASSKRSAFF.

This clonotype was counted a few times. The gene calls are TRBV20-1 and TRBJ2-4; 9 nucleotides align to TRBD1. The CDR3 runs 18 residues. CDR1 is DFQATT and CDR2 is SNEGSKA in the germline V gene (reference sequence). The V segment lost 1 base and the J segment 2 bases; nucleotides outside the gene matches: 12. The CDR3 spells CSARVTGGGIDTKNIQYF. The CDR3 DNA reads TGCAGTGCTAGAGTGACAGGGGGGGGGATTGATACCAAAAACATTCAGTACTTC.

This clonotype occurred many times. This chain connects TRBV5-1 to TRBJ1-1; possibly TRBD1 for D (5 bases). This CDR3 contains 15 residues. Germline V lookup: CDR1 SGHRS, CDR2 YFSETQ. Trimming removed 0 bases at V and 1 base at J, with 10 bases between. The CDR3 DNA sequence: TGCGCCAGCAGCTTGGTCGGGCAGGGGAACACTGAAGCTTTCTTT. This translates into CASSLVGQGNTEAFF. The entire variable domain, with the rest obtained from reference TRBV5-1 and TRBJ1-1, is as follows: KAGVTQTPRYLIKTRGQQVTLSCSPISGHRSVSWYQQTPGQGLQFLFEYFSETQRNKGNFPGRFSGRQFSNSRSEMNVSTLELGDSALYLCASSLVGQGNTEAFFGQGTRLTVV.

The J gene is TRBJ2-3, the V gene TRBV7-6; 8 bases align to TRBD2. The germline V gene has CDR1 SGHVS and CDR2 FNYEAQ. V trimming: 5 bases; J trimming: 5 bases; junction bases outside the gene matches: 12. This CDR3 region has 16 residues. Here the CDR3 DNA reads TGTGCCAGCAGCCTAGGAAGCGGGGGCATCATAGATACGCAGTATTTT. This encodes CASSLGSGGIIDTQYF.

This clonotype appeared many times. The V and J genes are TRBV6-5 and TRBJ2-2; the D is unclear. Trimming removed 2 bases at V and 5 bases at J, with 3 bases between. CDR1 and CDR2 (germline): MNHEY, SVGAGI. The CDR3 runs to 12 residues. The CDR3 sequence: CASSYQTGELFF. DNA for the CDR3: TGTGCCAGCAGTTACCAGACCGGGGAGCTGTTTTTT.

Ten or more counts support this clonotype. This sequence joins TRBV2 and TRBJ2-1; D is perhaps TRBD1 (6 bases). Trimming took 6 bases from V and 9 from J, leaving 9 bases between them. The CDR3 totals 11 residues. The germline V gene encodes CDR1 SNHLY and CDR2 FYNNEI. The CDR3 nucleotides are TGTGCCAGCAGACAGGGCGGTGAGCAGTTCTTC. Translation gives CASRQGGEQFF.

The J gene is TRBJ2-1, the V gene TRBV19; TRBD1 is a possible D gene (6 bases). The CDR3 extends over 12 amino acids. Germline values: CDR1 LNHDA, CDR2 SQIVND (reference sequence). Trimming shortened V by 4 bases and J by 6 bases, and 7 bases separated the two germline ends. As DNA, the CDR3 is TGTGCCAGTAGTAAACAGGGCAATGAGCAGTTCTTC. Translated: CASSKQGNEQFF.

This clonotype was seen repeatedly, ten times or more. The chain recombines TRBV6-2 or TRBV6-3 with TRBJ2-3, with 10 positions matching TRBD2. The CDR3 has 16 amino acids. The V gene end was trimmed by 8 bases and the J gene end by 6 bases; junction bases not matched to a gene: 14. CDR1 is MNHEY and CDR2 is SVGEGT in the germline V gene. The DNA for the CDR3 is TGTGCCAGCCGACCACTAGCGGGGAGACTCCCGGATACGCAGTATTTT. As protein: CASRPLAGRLPDTQYF.

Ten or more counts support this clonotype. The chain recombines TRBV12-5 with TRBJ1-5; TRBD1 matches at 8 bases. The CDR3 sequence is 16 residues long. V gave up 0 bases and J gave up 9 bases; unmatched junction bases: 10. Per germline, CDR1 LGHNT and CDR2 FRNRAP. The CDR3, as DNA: TGTGCTAGTGGTTTGGTCGCGGGACAGGCAGGGGGGCCCCAGCATTTT. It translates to CASGLVAGQAGGPQHF.

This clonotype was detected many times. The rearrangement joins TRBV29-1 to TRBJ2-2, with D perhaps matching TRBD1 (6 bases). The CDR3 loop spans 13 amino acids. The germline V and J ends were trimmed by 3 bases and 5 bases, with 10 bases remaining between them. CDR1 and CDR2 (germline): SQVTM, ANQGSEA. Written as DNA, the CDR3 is TGCAGCGTTGAGGGGGCGAGTACCGGGGAGCTGTTTTTT. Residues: CSVEGASTGELFF.